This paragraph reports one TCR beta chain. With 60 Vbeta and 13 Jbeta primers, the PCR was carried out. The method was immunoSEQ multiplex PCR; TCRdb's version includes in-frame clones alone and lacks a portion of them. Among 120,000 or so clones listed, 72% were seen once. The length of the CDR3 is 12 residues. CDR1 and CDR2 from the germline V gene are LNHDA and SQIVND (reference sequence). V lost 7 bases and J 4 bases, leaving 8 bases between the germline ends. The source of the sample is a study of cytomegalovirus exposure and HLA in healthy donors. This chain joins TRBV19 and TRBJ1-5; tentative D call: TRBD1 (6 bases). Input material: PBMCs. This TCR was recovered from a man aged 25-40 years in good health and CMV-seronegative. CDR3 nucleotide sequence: TGTGCCAGTAAACAGGGTAATCAGCCCCAGCATTTT. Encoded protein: CASKQGNQPQHF.